The rows below give T cell receptor beta chains drawn from one sample of a study of cytomegalovirus exposure and HLA in healthy donors. Sequencing was performed with immunoSEQ multiplex PCR; in TCRdb, only in-frame clones are kept and a portion is missing. The sample carries 250,000 to 300,000 clones, roughly 91% recorded once. Sequenced material: PBMCs. These receptor sequences come from a girl under 10 years old in good health and CMV-seronegative. CDR3s include the opening cysteine and the closing phenylalanine or tryptophan. The D gene is left open where the match is weak. Only some rows state a clone size, as once, few, many or a class for expanded clones.

CDR3 DNA: TGTGCCAGCAGCGTCGGGGGTGTAGATACGCAGTATTTT
CDR3 protein: CASSVGGVDTQYF
V gene: TRBV7-3
clone size: -
J gene: TRBJ2-3
D gene: -

CDR3 DNA: TGTGCCAGCAGCCCAGGGGGACAGGAGGGGGAGACCCAGTACTTC
CDR3 protein: CASSPGGQEGETQYF
V gene: TRBV4-2
clone size: -
J gene: TRBJ2-5
D gene: TRBD1

CDR3 DNA: TGTGCCAGCAGCCCCCTAGCGGGGGGGCTTAGCGGGGAGCTGTTTTTT
CDR3 protein: CASSPLAGGLSGELFF
V gene: TRBV7-2
clone size: once
J gene: TRBJ2-2
D gene: TRBD2

CDR3 DNA: TGTGCCAGCAGTGACGGGGGGGGGTCCTACGAGCAGTACTTC
CDR3 protein: CASSDGGGSYEQYF
V gene: TRBV25-1
clone size: -
J gene: TRBJ2-7
D gene: TRBD2

CDR3 DNA: TGCGCCAGCAGCTCCAGGACAGGGGGGTCAGATAGTCCCTACGAGCAGTACTTC
CDR3 protein: CASSSRTGGSDSPYEQYF
V gene: TRBV5-1
clone size: -
J gene: TRBJ2-7
D gene: TRBD1

CDR3 DNA: TGTGCCATCAGTCCTCAACAGGGGGGCTATGGCTACACCTTC
CDR3 protein: CAISPQQGGYGYTF
V gene: TRBV10-3
clone size: -
J gene: TRBJ1-2
D gene: TRBD1

CDR3 DNA: TGTGCCAGCAGTGAAGCCCCAGGGGGCTTCTACGAGCAGTACTTC
CDR3 protein: CASSEAPGGFYEQYF
V gene: TRBV2
clone size: -
J gene: TRBJ2-7
D gene: TRBD1

CDR3 DNA: TGTGCCACCAGCAGAGCCAGGGGTGATTACTATGGCTACACCTTC
CDR3 protein: CATSRARGDYYGYTF
V gene: TRBV15
clone size: -
J gene: TRBJ1-2
D gene: -

CDR3 DNA: TGTGCCAGCAGCGTAGCCTCAGGGGGAATCGGGTACGAGCAGTACTTC
CDR3 protein: CASSVASGGIGYEQYF
V gene: TRBV9
clone size: -
J gene: TRBJ2-7
D gene: TRBD1

CDR3 DNA: TGTGCCAGCAGCCGGGACAGGGGGCTTCAGCCCCAGCATTTT
CDR3 protein: CASSRDRGLQPQHF
V gene: TRBV11-2
clone size: -
J gene: TRBJ1-5
D gene: TRBD1

CDR3 DNA: TGTGCCACCCGAGAGAAGGTAGCGGGCGGTTCAAGTTTGGAAGATACGCAGTATTTT
CDR3 protein: CATREKVAGGSSLEDTQYF
V gene: TRBV15
clone size: few
J gene: TRBJ2-3
D gene: TRBD2

CDR3 DNA: TGTGCCAGCAGCGGGACAACCACAGGGGTCCGTGGCTACACCTTC
CDR3 protein: CASSGTTTGVRGYTF
V gene: TRBV9
clone size: -
J gene: TRBJ1-2
D gene: TRBD1

CDR3 DNA: TGTGCCAGCAGTAGCGGGAGGCATGAGCAGTTCTTC
CDR3 protein: CASSSGRHEQFF
V gene: TRBV13
clone size: -
J gene: TRBJ2-1
D gene: TRBD2

CDR3 DNA: TGTGCCAGCAGCTTGGGACTAAACGTTGTCAATGAGCAGTTCTTC
CDR3 protein: CASSLGLNVVNEQFF
V gene: TRBV5-6
clone size: -
J gene: TRBJ2-1
D gene: -

CDR3 DNA: TGTGCCAGCAGTGGTAAGGGACAGGGGACTAACTATGGCTACACCTTC
CDR3 protein: CASSGKGQGTNYGYTF
V gene: TRBV28
clone size: once
J gene: TRBJ1-2
D gene: TRBD1

CDR3 DNA: TGTGCCAGCAGCTTAATTTCGGAGCAGTTCTTC
CDR3 protein: CASSLISEQFF
V gene: TRBV11-2
clone size: -
J gene: TRBJ2-1
D gene: -

CDR3 DNA: TGTGCCAGCAGCCAAGATAGGCTAGCGGGGGACTTCTCCTACGAGCAGTACTTC
CDR3 protein: CASSQDRLAGDFSYEQYF
V gene: TRBV4-2
clone size: -
J gene: TRBJ2-7
D gene: TRBD2

CDR3 DNA: TGTGCCAGCAGCCCCCGAACCCACAGGGAACAGTTCTTC
CDR3 protein: CASSPRTHREQFF
V gene: TRBV28
clone size: -
J gene: TRBJ2-1
D gene: -

CDR3 DNA: TGTGCCAGCAGCAAAATAACACCAAGGGGGCGCGACTACTACGAGCAGTACTTC
CDR3 protein: CASSKITPRGRDYYEQYF
V gene: TRBV21-1
clone size: once
J gene: TRBJ2-7
D gene: -

CDR3 DNA: TGTGCCAGCAGCTTAGGTCTAGCGGGAGAGGGGACCCAGTACTTC
CDR3 protein: CASSLGLAGEGTQYF
V gene: TRBV7-9
clone size: -
J gene: TRBJ2-5
D gene: TRBD2

CDR3 DNA: TGTGCCAGCAGTCAGCGGGCGGGGCCCTCCTACGAGCAGTACTTC
CDR3 protein: CASSQRAGPSYEQYF
V gene: TRBV7-8
clone size: -
J gene: TRBJ2-7
D gene: -

CDR3 DNA: TGTGCCAGCAGTTTATCGGCAGGTTATGGCTACACCTTC
CDR3 protein: CASSLSAGYGYTF
V gene: TRBV27
clone size: -
J gene: TRBJ1-2
D gene: -